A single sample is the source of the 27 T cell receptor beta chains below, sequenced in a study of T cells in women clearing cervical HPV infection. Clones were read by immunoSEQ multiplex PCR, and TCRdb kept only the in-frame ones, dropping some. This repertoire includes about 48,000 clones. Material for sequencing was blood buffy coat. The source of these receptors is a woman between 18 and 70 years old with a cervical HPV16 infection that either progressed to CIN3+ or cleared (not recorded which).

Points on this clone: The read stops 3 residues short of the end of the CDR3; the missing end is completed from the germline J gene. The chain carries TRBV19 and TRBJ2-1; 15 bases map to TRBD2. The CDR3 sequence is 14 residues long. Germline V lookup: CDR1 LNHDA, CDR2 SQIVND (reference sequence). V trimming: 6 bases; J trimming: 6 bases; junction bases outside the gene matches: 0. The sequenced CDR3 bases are TGTGCCAGTAGGGGACTAGCGGGGGGCAATGAG. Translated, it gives CASRGLAGGNE. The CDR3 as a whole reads CASRGLAGGNEQFF. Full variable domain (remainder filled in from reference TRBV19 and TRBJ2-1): DGGITQSPKYLFRKEGQNVTLSCEQNLNHDAMYWYRQDPGQGLRLIYYSQIVNDFQKGDIAEGYSVSREKKESFPLTVTSAQKNPTAFYLCASRGLAGGNEQFFGPGTRLTVL.

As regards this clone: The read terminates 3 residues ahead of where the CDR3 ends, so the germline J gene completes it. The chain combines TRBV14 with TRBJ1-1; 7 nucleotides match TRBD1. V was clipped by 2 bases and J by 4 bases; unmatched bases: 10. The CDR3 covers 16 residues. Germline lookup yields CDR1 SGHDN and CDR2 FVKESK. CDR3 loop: CASSQFREGAGTEAFF. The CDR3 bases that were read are TGTGCCAGCAGCCAATTCAGGGAGGGGGCGGGCACTGAA.

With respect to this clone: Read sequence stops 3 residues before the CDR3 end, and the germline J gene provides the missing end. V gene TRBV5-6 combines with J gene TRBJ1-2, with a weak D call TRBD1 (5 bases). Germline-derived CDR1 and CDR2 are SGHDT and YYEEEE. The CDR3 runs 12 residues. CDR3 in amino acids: CASSPRGGGYTF. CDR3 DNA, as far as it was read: TGTGCCAGCAGCCCAAGGGGAGGAGGC.

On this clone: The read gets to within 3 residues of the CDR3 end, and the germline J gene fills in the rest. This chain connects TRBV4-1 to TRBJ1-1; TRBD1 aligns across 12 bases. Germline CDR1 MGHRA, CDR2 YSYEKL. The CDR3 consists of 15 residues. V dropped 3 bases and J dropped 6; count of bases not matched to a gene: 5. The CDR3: CASSQMGQGAAEAFF. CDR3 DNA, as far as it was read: TGCGCCAGCAGCCAGATGGGACAGGGGGCTGCTGAA.

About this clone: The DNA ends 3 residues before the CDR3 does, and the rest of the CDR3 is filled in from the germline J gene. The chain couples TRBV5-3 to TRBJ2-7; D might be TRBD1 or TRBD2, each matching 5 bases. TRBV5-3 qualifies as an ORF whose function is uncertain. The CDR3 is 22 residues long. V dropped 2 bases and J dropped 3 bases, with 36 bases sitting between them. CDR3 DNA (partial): TGTGCCAGAAGCTTCGCCCATCAAGTGGGGTCGGGATCGAATAGGGGCTGCTACGAG. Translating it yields CARSFAHQVGSGSNRGCYE. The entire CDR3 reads CARSFAHQVGSGSNRGCYEQYF.

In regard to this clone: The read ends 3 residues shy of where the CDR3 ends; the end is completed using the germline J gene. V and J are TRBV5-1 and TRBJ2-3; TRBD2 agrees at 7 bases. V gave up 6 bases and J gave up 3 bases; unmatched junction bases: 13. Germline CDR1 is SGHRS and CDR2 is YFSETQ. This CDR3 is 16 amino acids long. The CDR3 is CASTQQASGRTDTQYF. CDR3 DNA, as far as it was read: TGCGCCAGCACCCAACAAGCTAGCGGTAGGACAGATACG. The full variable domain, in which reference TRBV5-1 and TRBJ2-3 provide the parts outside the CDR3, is KAGVTQTPRYLIKTRGQQVTLSCSPISGHRSVSWYQQTPGQGLQFLFEYFSETQRNKGNFPGRFSGRQFSNSRSEMNVSTLELGDSALYLCASTQQASGRTDTQYFGPGTRLTVL.

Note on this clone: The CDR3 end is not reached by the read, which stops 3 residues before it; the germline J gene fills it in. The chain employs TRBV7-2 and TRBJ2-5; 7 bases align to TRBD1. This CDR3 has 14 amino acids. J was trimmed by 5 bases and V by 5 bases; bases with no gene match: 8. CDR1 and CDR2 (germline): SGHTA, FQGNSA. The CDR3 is CASSRYDRAETQYF. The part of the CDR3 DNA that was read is TGTGCCAGCAGCCGTTATGACAGGGCTGAGACC. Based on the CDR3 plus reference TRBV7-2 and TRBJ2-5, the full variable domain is GAGVSQSPSNKVTEKGKDVELRCDPISGHTALYWYRQSLGQGLEFLIYFQGNSAPDKSGLPSDRFSAERTGGSVSTLTIQRTQQEDSAVYLCASSRYDRAETQYFGPGTRLLVL.

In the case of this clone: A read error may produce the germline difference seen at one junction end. CDR3 DNA, as far as it was read: TGCGCCAGCAGCCAAGGGACTTCGGGGGGCGCCGACTATGGC. Amino acid sequence: CASSQGTSGGADYG. The full CDR3 is CASSQGTSGGADYGYTF. The V call is TRBV4-2, the J call TRBJ1-2; D is perhaps TRBD1 (6 bases). The read ends 3 residues early relative to the CDR3; the germline J gene fills the gap. CDR1 and CDR2 from the germline V gene are LGHNA and YNFKEQ. CDR3 size: 17 residues.

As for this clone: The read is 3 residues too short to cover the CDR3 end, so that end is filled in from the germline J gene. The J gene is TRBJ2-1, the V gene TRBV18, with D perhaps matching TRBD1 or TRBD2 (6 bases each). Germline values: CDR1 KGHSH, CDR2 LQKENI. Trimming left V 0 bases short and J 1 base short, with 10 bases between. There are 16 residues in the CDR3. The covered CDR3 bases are TGTGCCAGCTCACCACCGGCGGGACAATCCTACAATGAG. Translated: CASSPPAGQSYNE. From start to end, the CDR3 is CASSPPAGQSYNEQFF. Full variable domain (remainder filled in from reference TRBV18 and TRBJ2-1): NAGVMQNPRHLVRRRGQEARLRCSPMKGHSHVYWYRQLPEEGLKFMVYLQKENIIDESGMPKERFSAEFPKEGPSILRIQQVVRGDSAAYFCASSPPAGQSYNEQFFGPGTRLTVL.

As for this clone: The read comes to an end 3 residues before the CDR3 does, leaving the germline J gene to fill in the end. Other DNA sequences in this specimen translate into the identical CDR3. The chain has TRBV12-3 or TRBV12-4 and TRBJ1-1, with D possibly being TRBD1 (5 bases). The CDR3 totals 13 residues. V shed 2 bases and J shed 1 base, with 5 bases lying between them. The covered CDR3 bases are TGTGCCAGCAGTTTACAGGGGAACACTGAA. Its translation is CASSLQGNTE. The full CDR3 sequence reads CASSLQGNTEAFF.

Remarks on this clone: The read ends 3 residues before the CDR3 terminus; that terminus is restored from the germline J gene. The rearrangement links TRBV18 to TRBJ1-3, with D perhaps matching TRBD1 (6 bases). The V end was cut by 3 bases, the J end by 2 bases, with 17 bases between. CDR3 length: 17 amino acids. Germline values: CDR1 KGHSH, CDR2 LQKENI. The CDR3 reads CASSPLGQLPTGNTIYF. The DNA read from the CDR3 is TGTGCCAGCTCACCCCTCGGACAGCTACCTACTGGAAACACC.

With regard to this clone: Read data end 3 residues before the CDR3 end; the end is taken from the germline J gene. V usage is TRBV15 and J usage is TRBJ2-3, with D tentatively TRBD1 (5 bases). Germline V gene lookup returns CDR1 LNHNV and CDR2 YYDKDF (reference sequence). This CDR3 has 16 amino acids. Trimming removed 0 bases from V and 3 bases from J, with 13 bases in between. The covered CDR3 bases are TGTGCCACCAGCAGAGATCAGGGAATCAGGACAGATACG. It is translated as CATSRDQGIRTDT. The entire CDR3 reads CATSRDQGIRTDTQYF.

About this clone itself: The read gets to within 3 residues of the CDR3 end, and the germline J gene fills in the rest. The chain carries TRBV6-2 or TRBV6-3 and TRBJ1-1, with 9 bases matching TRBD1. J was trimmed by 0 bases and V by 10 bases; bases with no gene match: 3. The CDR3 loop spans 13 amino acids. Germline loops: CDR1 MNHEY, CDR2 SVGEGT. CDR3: CATYRGLNTEAFF. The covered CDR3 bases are TGTGCCACCTACAGGGGGCTGAACACTGAA.

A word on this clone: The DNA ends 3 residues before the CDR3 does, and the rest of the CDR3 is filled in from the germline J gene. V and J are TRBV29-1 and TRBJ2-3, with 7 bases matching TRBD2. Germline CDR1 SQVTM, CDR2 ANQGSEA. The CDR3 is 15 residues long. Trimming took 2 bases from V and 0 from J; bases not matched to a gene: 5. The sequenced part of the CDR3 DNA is TGCAGCGTTGAAAGCGGGGTCCATAGCACAGATACG. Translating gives CSVESGVHSTDT. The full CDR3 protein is CSVESGVHSTDTQYF.

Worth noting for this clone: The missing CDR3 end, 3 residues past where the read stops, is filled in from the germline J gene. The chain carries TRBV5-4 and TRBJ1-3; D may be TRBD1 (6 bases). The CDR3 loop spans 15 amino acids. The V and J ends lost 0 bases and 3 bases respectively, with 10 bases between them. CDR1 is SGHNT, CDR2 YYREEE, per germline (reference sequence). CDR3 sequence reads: CASSLGGQSGNTIYF. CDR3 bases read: TGTGCCAGCAGCTTGGGGGGGCAGAGTGGAAACACC.

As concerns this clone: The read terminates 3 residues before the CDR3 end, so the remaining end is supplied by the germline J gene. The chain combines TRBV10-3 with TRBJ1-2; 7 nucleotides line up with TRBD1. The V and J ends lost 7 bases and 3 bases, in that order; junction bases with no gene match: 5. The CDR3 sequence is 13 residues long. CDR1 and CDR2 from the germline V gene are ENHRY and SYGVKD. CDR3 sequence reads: CAINRQGHYGYTF. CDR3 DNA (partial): TGTGCCATCAACCGACAGGGACACTATGGC.

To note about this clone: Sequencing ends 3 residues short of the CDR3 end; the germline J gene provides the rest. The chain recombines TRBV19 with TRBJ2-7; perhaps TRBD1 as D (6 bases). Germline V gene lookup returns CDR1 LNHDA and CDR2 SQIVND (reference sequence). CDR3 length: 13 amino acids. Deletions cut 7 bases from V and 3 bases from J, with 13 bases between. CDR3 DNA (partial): TGTGCCAGTACAGGGCAGGGGAGCTACGAG. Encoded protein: CASTGQGSYE. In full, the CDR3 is CASTGQGSYEQYF.

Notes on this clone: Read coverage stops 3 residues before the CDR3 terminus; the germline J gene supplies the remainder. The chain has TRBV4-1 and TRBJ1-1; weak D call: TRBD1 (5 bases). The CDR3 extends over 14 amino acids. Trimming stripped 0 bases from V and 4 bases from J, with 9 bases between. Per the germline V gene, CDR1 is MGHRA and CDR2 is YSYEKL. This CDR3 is CASSQDRASTEAFF. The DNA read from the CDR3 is TGCGCCAGCAGCCAAGACAGGGCATCCACTGAA.

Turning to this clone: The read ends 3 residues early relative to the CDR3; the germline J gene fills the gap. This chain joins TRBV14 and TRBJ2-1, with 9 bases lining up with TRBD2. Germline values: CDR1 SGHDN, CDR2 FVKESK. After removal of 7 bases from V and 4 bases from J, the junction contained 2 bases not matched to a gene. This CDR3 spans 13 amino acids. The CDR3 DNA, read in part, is TGTGCCAGCACTAGCGGGGCTTACAATGAG. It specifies CASTSGAYNE. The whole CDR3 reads CASTSGAYNEQFF.

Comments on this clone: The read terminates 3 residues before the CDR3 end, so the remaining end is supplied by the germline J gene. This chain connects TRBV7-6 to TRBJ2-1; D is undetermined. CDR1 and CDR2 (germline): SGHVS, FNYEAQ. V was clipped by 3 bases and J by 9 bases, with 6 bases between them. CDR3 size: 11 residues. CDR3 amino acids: CASSLCGEQFF. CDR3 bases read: TGTGCCAGCAGCTTGTGCGGTGAG.

CDR3 sequence reads: CASKLGQGGYGYTF. Incomplete CDR3 DNA: TGTGCCAGTAAACTTGGGCAGGGCGGCTATGGC. This chain joins TRBV6-2 or TRBV6-3 and TRBJ1-2, with D maybe TRBD1 (5 bases). The read terminates 3 residues before the CDR3 end, so the remaining end is supplied by the germline J gene. Germline values: CDR1 MNHEY, CDR2 SVGEGT. The CDR3 totals 14 residues. Trimming removed 9 bases at V and 4 bases at J, with 18 bases between.

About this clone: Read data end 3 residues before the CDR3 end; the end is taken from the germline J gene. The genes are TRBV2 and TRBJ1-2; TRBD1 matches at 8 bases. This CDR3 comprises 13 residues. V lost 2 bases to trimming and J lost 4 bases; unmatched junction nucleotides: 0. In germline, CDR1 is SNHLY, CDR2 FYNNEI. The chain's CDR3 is CASSETGGYGYTF. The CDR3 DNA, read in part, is TGTGCCAGCAGTGAAACAGGGGGCTATGGC.

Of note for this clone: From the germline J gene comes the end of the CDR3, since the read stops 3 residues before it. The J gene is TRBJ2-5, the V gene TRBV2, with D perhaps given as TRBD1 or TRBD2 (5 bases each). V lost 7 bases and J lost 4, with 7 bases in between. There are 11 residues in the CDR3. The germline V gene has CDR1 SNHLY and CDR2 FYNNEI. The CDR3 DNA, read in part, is TGTGCCAGCAAGGGGAGAGAGACC. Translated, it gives CASKGRET. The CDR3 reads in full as CASKGRETQYF. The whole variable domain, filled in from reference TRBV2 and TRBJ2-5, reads EPEVTQTPSHQVTQMGQEVILRCVPISNHLYFYWYRQILGQKVEFLVSFYNNEISEKSEIFDDQFSVERPDGSNFTLKIRSTKLEDSAMYFCASKGRETQYFGPGTRLLVL.

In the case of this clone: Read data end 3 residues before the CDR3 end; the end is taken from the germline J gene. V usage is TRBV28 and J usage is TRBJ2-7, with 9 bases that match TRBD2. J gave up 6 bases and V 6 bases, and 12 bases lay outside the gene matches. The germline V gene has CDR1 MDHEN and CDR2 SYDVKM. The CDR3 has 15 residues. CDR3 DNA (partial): TGTGCCAGCAGGGGGGGTAGCGGGAGCTTGGTCGAG. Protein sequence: CASRGGSGSLVE. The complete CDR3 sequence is CASRGGSGSLVEQYF.

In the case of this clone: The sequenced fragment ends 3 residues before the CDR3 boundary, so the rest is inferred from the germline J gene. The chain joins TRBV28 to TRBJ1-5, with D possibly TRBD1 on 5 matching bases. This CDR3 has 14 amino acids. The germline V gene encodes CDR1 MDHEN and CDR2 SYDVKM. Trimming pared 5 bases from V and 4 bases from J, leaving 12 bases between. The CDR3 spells CASSILRENQPQHF. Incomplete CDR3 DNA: TGTGCCAGCAGTATCCTCAGGGAAAATCAGCCC.

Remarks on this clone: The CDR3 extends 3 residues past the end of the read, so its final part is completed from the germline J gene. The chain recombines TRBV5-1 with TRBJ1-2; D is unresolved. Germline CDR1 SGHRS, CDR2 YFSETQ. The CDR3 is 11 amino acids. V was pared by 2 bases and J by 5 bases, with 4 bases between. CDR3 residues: CASSFIYGYTF. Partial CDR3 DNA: TGCGCCAGCAGCTTTATATATGGC.

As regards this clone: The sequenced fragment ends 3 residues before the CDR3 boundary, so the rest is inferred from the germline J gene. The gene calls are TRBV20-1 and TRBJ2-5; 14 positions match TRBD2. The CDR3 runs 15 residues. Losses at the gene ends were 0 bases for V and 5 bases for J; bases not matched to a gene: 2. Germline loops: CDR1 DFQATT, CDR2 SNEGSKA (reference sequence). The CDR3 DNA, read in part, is TGCAGTGCTAGAGACGGGACTAGCGGGGGCGAGACC. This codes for CSARDGTSGGET. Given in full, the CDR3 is CSARDGTSGGETQYF.